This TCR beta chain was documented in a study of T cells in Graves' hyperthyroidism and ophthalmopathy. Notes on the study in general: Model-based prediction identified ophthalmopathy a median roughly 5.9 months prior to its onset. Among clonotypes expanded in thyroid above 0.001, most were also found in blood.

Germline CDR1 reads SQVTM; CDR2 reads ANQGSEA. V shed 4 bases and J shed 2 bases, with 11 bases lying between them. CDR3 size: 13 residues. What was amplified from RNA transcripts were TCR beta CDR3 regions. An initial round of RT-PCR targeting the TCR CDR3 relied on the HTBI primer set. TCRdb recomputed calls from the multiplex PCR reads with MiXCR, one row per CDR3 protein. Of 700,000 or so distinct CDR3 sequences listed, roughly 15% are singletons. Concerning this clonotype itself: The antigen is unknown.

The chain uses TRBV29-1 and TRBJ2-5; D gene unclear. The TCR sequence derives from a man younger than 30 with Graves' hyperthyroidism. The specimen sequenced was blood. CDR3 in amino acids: CSVVYPVQETQYF. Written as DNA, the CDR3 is TGCAGCGTTGTTTACCCCGTTCAAGAGACCCAGTACTTC.